Listed below are T cell receptor beta chains from one sample, sequenced in a study of OX40 agonist ivuxolimab in advanced cancers. Clones were read by immunoSEQ multiplex PCR, and TCRdb kept only the in-frame ones, dropping some. The sample lists some 45,000 clones, about 86% occurring once. Specimen: CD4+ or CD8+ T cells sorted from blood, collected in a trial of the OX40 agonist ivuxolimab. These receptors were taken from an adult with an advanced solid tumor such as melanoma, head and neck, liver or kidney cancer. Both conserved end residues are part of each CDR3. The D gene is left open where the match is weak. Clone sizes are given selectively: once, few, many, or a class where the clone is expanded.

D gene,V gene,clone size,J gene,CDR3 protein,CDR3 DNA
NA,TRBV6-1,NA,TRBJ2-2,CASSVQNTGELFF,TGTGCCAGCAGTGTACAGAACACCGGGGAGCTGTTTTTT
NA,TRBV9,NA,TRBJ2-1,CASSVVRASVMNEQFF,TGTGCCAGCAGCGTAGTTAGGGCTAGCGTTATGAATGAGCAGTTCTTC
TRBD2,TRBV5-1,NA,TRBJ2-7,CASSLAAGYYEQYF,TGCGCCAGCAGCTTGGCAGCGGGGTACTACGAGCAGTACTTC
TRBD1,TRBV28,NA,TRBJ2-7,CASRPWDRGSEQYF,TGTGCCAGCAGACCCTGGGACAGGGGAAGCGAGCAGTACTTC
TRBD1,TRBV7-8,NA,TRBJ1-6,CASSLTPDRGNSPLHF,TGTGCCAGCAGCTTAACCCCTGACAGGGGTAATTCACCCCTCCACTTT
TRBD2,TRBV11-2,NA,TRBJ2-5,CASSLWAHGGETQYF,TGTGCCAGCAGCTTATGGGCCCACGGGGGGGAGACCCAGTACTTC
TRBD1,TRBV4-1,once,TRBJ1-3,CASSQGRDRDYGNTIYF,TGCGCCAGCAGCCAGGGCCGGGACAGGGACTATGGAAACACCATATATTTT
TRBD1,TRBV6-5,few,TRBJ2-7,CASSYSTGGQYEQYF,TGTGCCAGCAGTTACTCGACAGGGGGCCAGTACGAGCAGTACTTC
TRBD1,TRBV6-1,NA,TRBJ1-1,CASRSDRGTAEAFF,TGTGCCAGCAGATCGGACAGGGGTACCGCTGAAGCTTTCTTT
NA,TRBV2,NA,TRBJ1-6,CATRAAYNSPLHF,TGTGCCACCAGGGCCGCCTATAATTCACCCCTCCACTTT
NA,TRBV4-2,NA,TRBJ2-5,CASSQDRETQYF,TGTGCCAGCAGCCAAGATCGGGAGACCCAGTACTTC
NA,TRBV14,NA,TRBJ2-3,CASSQGRLKLGADTQYF,TGTGCCAGCAGCCAAGGAAGGTTAAAGTTAGGAGCAGATACGCAGTATTTT
NA,TRBV30,NA,TRBJ2-7,CAWSEQGVEQYF,TGTGCCTGGAGTGAACAGGGTGTGGAGCAGTACTTC
NA,TRBV5-1,few,TRBJ2-2,CASSFDHLGLFF,TGCGCCAGCAGCTTTGACCATCTGGGGCTGTTTTTT
TRBD2,TRBV4-1,once,TRBJ2-1,CASSQNGLAGGNEQFF,TGCGCCAGCAGTCAAAATGGATTAGCGGGAGGCAATGAGCAGTTCTTC
TRBD1,TRBV19,NA,TRBJ1-5,CASSDGTASQPQHF,TGTGCCAGTAGTGACGGGACAGCGAGTCAGCCCCAGCATTTT
TRBD1,TRBV10-3,NA,TRBJ2-7,CAISELDRGSYEQYF,TGTGCCATCAGTGAGTTGGACAGGGGCTCCTACGAGCAGTACTTC
NA,TRBV19,NA,TRBJ2-5,CASSTLGQSTGETQYF,TGTGCCAGTAGTACTCTAGGACAGTCAACGGGGGAGACCCAGTACTTC
NA,TRBV5-1,few,TRBJ1-5,CASTRGRGNQPQHF,TGCGCCAGCACCCGAGGAAGAGGCAATCAGCCCCAGCATTTT
TRBD1,TRBV7-9,NA,TRBJ1-1,CASNAGGGNTEAFF,TGTGCCAGCAACGCAGGGGGGGGAAACACTGAAGCTTTCTTT
NA,TRBV7-5,few,TRBJ2-7,CARSPIPGTPDEQYF,TGTGCCAGAAGCCCAATACCAGGGACCCCTGACGAGCAGTACTTC
TRBD2,TRBV15,NA,TRBJ2-7,CATSRGLARNEQYF,TGTGCCACCAGCAGGGGACTAGCGAGGAACGAGCAGTACTTC
NA,TRBV28,few,TRBJ2-7,CASSFYPLGDVRSYEQYF,TGTGCCAGCAGTTTTTACCCACTGGGGGACGTAAGATCCTACGAGCAGTACTTC
NA,TRBV11-3,NA,TRBJ2-2,CASSPDGPTGATGELFF,TGTGCCAGCAGCCCGGACGGGCCTACTGGAGCCACCGGGGAGCTGTTTTTT
NA,TRBV5-5,once,TRBJ1-1,CASSLEFGRIRTEAFF,TGTGCCAGCAGCTTGGAGTTTGGGCGCATTCGGACTGAAGCTTTCTTT
NA,TRBV14,NA,TRBJ2-7,CASSQVPYEQYF,TGTGCCAGCAGCCAAGTGCCCTACGAGCAGTACTTC
TRBD1,TRBV6-1,NA,TRBJ2-7,CASRLSGTGMYEQYF,TGTGCCAGCAGACTCTCGGGGACAGGGATGTACGAGCAGTACTTC
TRBD2,TRBV6-1,NA,TRBJ2-5,CASSRGTSGETQYF,TGTGCCAGCAGTAGGGGAACTAGCGGAGAGACCCAGTACTTC
NA,TRBV6-5,NA,TRBJ2-1,CASRTGLGNEQFF,TGTGCCAGCAGAACGGGTTTGGGAAATGAGCAGTTCTTC
NA,TRBV5-1,NA,TRBJ2-2,CASGPGTFNTGELFF,TGCGCCAGCGGTCCTGGGACTTTCAACACCGGGGAGCTGTTTTTT
TRBD1,TRBV6-1,many,TRBJ1-6,CASSEWTGNVSPLHF,TGTGCCAGCAGTGAATGGACAGGGAATGTTTCACCCCTCCACTTT
NA,TRBV29-1,NA,TRBJ1-3,CSVDTGSGNTIYF,TGCAGCGTTGATACAGGCTCTGGAAACACCATATATTTT
TRBD2,TRBV19,NA,TRBJ2-1,CASSIEPPGGGPNEQFF,TGTGCCAGTAGTATAGAGCCCCCCGGCGGGGGGCCCAATGAGCAGTTCTTC
NA,TRBV5-4,NA,TRBJ1-6,CASSFYRVYSPLHF,TGTGCCAGCAGCTTTTACAGGGTGTATTCACCCCTCCACTTT
NA,TRBV5-6,NA,TRBJ1-5,CASSLAGQKSNQPQHF,TGTGCCAGCAGCTTGGCAGGGCAGAAAAGCAATCAGCCCCAGCATTTT
NA,TRBV2,NA,TRBJ1-2,CASTSGEVAGYTF,TGTGCCAGCACCTCAGGGGAGGTCGCTGGCTACACCTTC
NA,TRBV11-2,few,TRBJ1-6,CASSLDGGTPLHF,TGTGCCAGCAGCTTAGATGGAGGTACACCCCTCCACTTT
TRBD1,TRBV7-9,NA,TRBJ1-4,CASGTGGYEKLFF,TGTGCCAGCGGGACAGGGGGATATGAAAAACTGTTTTTT
NA,TRBV5-1,NA,TRBJ1-2,CASSLPADYGYTF,TGCGCCAGCAGCTTGCCAGCCGACTATGGCTACACCTTC
NA,TRBV20-1,NA,TRBJ2-7,CSAREVYEQYF,TGCAGTGCTAGGGAGGTGTACGAGCAGTACTTC
TRBD1,TRBV28,NA,TRBJ2-7,CASSLGQGGEQYF,TGTGCCAGCAGTTTAGGACAGGGCGGCGAGCAGTACTTC
NA,TRBV7-7,NA,TRBJ2-5,CASSLAPGPQETQYF,TGTGCTAGCAGCTTAGCCCCAGGGCCCCAAGAGACCCAGTACTTC
NA,TRBV9,once,TRBJ2-7,CASSLRGGNRTPGEQYF,TGTGCCAGCAGCCTTCGTGGAGGGAACAGAACCCCCGGCGAGCAGTACTTC
TRBD2,TRBV10-1,few,TRBJ2-1,CASSSLAGNYNEQFF,TGCGCCAGCAGTTCACTAGCGGGCAACTACAATGAGCAGTTCTTC
NA,TRBV11-3,NA,TRBJ2-7,CASSWGGQASYEQYF,TGTGCCAGCAGCTGGGGGGGACAGGCTTCGTACGAGCAGTACTTC
NA,TRBV2,once,TRBJ1-1,CASSEEGEYTEAFF,TGTGCCAGCAGTGAAGAGGGGGAGTACACTGAAGCTTTCTTT
NA,TRBV19,NA,TRBJ2-1,CASSIDGDQNNEQFF,TGTGCCAGTAGTATAGATGGGGACCAAAACAATGAGCAGTTCTTC
TRBD1,TRBV6-6,NA,TRBJ1-2,CASSAEGQGSGNTF,TGTGCCAGCAGTGCGGAGGGACAGGGAAGTGGCAACACCTTC
TRBD2,TRBV10-3,few,TRBJ2-5,CATLGGAGSTQYF,TGTGCCACCTTGGGGGGAGCGGGGTCGACCCAGTACTTC